This note documents a single T cell receptor (beta chain) sequence. The CDR3 covers 14 residues. Germline V gives CDR1 SNHLY, CDR2 FYNNEI. With 5 bases clipped from V and 0 bases from J, the junction kept 3 bases outside the gene matches. The sample comes from a study of blood T cell repertoires in COVID-19. The wider study: T cells, B-cell-depleted T cells, or PBMCs supplied cDNA or gDNA.

Authors' processing steps: Reference gene primer amplification in the assay estimated nucleated cell counts. Method: immunoSEQ multiplex PCR; TCRdb's copy keeps in-frame clones and lacks some. That table furnishes V, J and clone size, whereas the DNA furnished D and trimming. The data show under 200,000 clones, with around 86% seen just once and 2.5% to 4% held by the top ten. The chain uses TRBV2 and TRBJ1-1, with 7 bases identical to TRBD1. This receptor was identified in a man aged 65 to 79 with acute or convalescent COVID-19. The sequenced material came from peripheral blood. The CDR3 reads CASSRQGLNTEAFF. The DNA of the CDR3 is TGTGCCAGCAGTCGACAGGGATTGAACACTGAAGCTTTCTTT.